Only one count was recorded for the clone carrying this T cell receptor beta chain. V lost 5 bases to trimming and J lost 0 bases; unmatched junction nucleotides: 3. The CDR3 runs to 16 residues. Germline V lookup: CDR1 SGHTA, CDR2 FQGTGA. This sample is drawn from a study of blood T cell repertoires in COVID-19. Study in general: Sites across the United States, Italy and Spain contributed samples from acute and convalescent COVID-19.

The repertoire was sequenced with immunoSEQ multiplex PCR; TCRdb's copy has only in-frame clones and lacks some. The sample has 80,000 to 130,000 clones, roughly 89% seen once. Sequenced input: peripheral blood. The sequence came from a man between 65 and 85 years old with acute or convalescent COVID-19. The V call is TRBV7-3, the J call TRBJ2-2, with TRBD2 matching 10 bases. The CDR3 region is CASSPLAGPNTGELFF. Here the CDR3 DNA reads TGTGCCAGCAGCCCACTAGCGGGACCGAACACCGGGGAGCTGTTTTTT.